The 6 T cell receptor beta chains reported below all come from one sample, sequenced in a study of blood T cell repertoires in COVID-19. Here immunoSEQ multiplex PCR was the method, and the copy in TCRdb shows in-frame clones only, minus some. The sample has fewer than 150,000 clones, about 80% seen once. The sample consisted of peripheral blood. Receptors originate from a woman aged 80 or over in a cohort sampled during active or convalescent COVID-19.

CDR3 amino acids: CASSIATSVKNYGYTF. The CDR3 DNA follows: TGTGCCAGTAGTATCGCAACTTCGGTAAAAAACTATGGCTACACCTTC. The chain has TRBV19 and TRBJ1-2; D is unclear. Germline CDR1 is LNHDA and CDR2 is SQIVND (reference sequence). The V gene lost 3 bases and the J gene lost 2 bases, with 16 bases spanning the gap. The CDR3 is made up of 16 amino acids.

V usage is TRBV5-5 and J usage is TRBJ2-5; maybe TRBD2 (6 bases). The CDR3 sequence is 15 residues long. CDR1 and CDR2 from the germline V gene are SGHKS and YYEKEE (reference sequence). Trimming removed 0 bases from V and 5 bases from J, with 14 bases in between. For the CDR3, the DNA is TGTGCCAGCAGCTTGGCCGGGGGATGGAGGGAGACCCAGTACTTC. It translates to CASSLAGGWRETQYF.

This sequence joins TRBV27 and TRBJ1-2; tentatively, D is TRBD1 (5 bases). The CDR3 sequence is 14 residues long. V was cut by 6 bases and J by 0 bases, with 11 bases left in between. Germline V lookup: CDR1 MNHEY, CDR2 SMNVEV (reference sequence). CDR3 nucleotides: TGTGCCAGCAGGAACGCAGGGTCTAACTATGGCTACACCTTC. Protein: CASRNAGSNYGYTF.

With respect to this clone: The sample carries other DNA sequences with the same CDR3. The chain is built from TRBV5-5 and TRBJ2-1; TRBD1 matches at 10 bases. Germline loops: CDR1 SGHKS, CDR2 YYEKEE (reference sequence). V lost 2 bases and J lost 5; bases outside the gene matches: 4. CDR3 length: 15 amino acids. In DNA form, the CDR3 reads TGTGCCAGCAGCTTTGGACAGGGGGTTGACAATGAGCAGTTCTTC. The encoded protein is CASSFGQGVDNEQFF.

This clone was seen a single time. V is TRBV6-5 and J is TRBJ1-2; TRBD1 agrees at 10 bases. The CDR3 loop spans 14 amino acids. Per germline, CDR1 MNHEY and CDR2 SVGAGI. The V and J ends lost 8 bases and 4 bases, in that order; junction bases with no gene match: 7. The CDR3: CASRATGGGYGYTF. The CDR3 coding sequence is TGTGCCAGCCGGGCGACAGGGGGCGGCTATGGCTACACCTTC.

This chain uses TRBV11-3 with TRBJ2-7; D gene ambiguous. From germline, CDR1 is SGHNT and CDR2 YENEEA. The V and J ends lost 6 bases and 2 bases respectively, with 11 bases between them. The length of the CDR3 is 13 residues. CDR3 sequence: CASSQPPAYEQYF. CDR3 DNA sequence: TGTGCCAGCAGTCAACCCCCGGCCTACGAGCAGTACTTC.